This T cell receptor (beta chain) emerged from a study of OX40 agonist ivuxolimab in advanced cancers. Background for the entire study: The costimulatory receptor OX40 (CD134) was targeted by ivuxolimab, a fully human IgG2 agonistic monoclonal antibody. Intravenous ivuxolimab was administered to patients every 2 weeks at six dose levels: 0.01, 0.1, 0.3, 1.5, 3 and 10 mg/kg. The point of sequencing TCRbeta in the periphery was to test whether ivuxolimab changed TCR sequence diversity and drove clonal T-cell expansion. In the dose-escalation cohort, around four fifths of patients were male, and the mean age was around 65 years with a range of 23 to 79. The paper describes the monotherapy dose-escalation part (N of about 47 patients) of the phase I trial of ivuxolimab. Partial responses occurred in three dose-escalation patients, of whom one had hepatocellular carcinoma and two had cutaneous melanoma. Prior anti-PD-1, anti-PD-L1 or anti-CTLA-4 therapy was permitted, and checkpoint inhibitors had been received by approximately 39% of dose-escalation patients. Of the roughly 52 patients in dose escalation, 19 had hepatocellular carcinoma, approximately 15 had melanoma, 9 had renal cell carcinoma and 9 had head and neck cancer.

Patients with autoimmune disease history or receiving systemic immunosuppression were excluded from the trial. Peripheral blood for TCR sequencing was drawn from every dose cohort at baseline, at cycle 4 day 1 and at cycle 7 day 1. The samples were taken from a phase I, first-in-human, multicenter, open-label dose-escalation trial of ivuxolimab. Adults with locally advanced or metastatic melanoma, renal cell carcinoma, hepatocellular carcinoma or head and neck squamous cell carcinoma were enrolled in the trial. CD4+ and CD8+ T cells were sorted separately from peripheral blood before TCR sequencing. Broad study findings and their caveats: Clonal expansion of both CD4+ and CD8+ blood T cells was observed from baseline to week 6 at doses 0.1 to 3.0 mg/kg. Which antigens the clonally expanded peripheral T cells were specific for was not determined. After ivuxolimab, expanded clones were on average more numerous among CD8+ T cells than among CD4+ T cells. In partial responders in the 0.1-3.0 mg/kg groups, normalized peripheral clonal expansion was found to be among the lowest, especially among CD8+ T cells. Low levels of normalized T-cell clonal expansion were also seen in some nonresponding patients.

To sequence the TCRbeta CDR3 region, genomic DNA was isolated from the sorted cells. The immunoSEQ Assay was used to sequence the TCRbeta CDR3 regions. Sourced from immuneACCESS, this table was stored by TCRdb with only in-frame sequences that have V and J called. A share of the clones is absent; for the studies checked, an unresolved V gene accounts for under half, and the remainder has no known explanation. This sample is represented by about 21,000 clones; more than 80% of them were singletons. Over 15% of the sample belongs to the ten largest clones. Concerning this clone itself: Its binding antigen is unknown. Base qualities are not recorded, but no much larger clone differs from it by a single base.

The CDR3 contains 14 residues, cysteine and phenylalanine counted. The sequence is cut down to CDR3 DNA, 42 bases in frame from base 1. CDR1 and CDR2, looked up from the germline V gene (reference sequence), are GTSNPN and SVGIG. From V the trimming removes 1 base and from J it removes 7 bases, while the gene matches leave 2 bases of the junction unaccounted for. The chain uses TRBV30 and TRBJ2-2, with 11 central nucleotides matching TRBD2. The TCR was taken from an adult with an advanced solid tumor such as melanoma, head and neck, liver or kidney cancer. The sample in question was CD4+ or CD8+ T cells sorted from blood, obtained in a trial of the OX40 agonist ivuxolimab. The DNA is as follows: TGTGCCTGGAGTGGAGGGACTAGCGGCGGGGAGCTGTTTTTT. Its translation is CAWSGGTSGGELFF.